This paragraph covers one T cell receptor beta chain sequence. No antigen is known for it. No clone much larger than this one lies a single base away; base qualities are absent. The sample is drawn from a study of T-cell reconstitution after alpha-beta-depleted transplantation in children (dated by TCRdb to about 2016). Study-level background: T-cell immune reconstitution after TCRalphabeta/CD19-depleted allogeneic hematopoietic cell transplantation in children was quantitatively tracked in the study by means of TCR repertoire profiling.

The library was made by PCR. Sequencing instrument: Illumina HiSeq 2500. Molecular barcoding was employed in the preparation of TCR libraries, with unique molecular identifiers being used to normalize TCRbeta repertoire quantification. Using fastp trimming at Q25 and MiXCR clonotype assembly, TCRdb reanalyzed the public sequencing data and kept in-frame beta chains. Merged by CDR3 protein, the rows form single entries marked with the most common genes and DNA. This sample is represented by 300,000 to 400,000 distinct CDR3 sequences; roughly 13% of them were singletons. Clones ranked in the top ten supply around 4.1% of the sample. Between the V and J ends, shortened by 6 bases and 3 bases respectively, the junction contains 14 bases. The CDR3 starts with the cysteine, ends with the phenylalanine, and has 13 residues. CDR3 DNA only is kept here, 39 bases in frame from base 1. Sequences DFQATT (CDR1) and SNEGSKA (CDR2) are obtained from the germline V gene (reference sequence).

The origin of this receptor is a human donor who donated a stem cell graft to a child with Fanconi anemia. The sequence is built from TRBV20-1 and TRBJ1-2, with the D gene call left open. Sequences were derived from PBMCs, sampled from the stem cell graft. The DNA sequence is TGCAGTGCCCCCGCGGGCAGCTACTATGGCTACACCTTC. This is translated as CSAPAGSYYGYTF.